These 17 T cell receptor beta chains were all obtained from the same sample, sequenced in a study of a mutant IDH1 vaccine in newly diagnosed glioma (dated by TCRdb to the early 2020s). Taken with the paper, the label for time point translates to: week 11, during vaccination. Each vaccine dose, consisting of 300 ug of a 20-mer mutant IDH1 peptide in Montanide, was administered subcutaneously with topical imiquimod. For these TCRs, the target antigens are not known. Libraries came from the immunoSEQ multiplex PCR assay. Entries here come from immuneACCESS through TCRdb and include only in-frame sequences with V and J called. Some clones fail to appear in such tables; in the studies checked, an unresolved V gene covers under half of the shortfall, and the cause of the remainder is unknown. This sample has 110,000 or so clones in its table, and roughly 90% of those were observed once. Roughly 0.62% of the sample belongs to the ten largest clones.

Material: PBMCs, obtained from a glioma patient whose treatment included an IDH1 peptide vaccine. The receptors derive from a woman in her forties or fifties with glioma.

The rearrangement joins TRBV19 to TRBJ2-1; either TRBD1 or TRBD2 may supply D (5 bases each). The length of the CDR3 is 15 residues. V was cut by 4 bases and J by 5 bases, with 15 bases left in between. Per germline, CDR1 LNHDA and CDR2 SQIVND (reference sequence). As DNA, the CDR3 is TGTGCCAGTAGTACTACCGGGACCCAAAACAATGAGCAGTTCTTC. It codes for CASSTTGTQNNEQFF.

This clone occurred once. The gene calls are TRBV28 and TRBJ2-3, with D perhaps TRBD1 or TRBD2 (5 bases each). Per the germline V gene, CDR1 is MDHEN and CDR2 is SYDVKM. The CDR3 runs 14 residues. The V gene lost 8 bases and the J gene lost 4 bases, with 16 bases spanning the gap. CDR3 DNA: TGTGCCAGCGGCTATGGGGGAAGCGCAGATACGCAGTATTTT. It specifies CASGYGGSADTQYF.

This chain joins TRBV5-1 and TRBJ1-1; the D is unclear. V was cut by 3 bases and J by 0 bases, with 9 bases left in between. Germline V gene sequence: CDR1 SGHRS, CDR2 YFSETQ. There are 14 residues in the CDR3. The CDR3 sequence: CASSWTRLNTEAFF. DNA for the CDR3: TGCGCCAGCAGCTGGACCAGGTTGAACACTGAAGCTTTCTTT.

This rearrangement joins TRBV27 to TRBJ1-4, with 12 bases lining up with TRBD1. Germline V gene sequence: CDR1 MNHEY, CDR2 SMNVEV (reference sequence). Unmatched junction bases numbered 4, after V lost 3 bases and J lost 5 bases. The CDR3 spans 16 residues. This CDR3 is CASSFSGTGGNEKLFF. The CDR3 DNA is TGTGCCAGCAGTTTCTCCGGGACAGGGGGCAATGAAAAACTGTTTTTT.

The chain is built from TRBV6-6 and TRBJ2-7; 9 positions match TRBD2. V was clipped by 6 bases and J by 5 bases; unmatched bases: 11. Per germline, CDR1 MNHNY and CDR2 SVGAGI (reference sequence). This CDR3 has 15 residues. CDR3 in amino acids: CASSPGLATGHEQYF. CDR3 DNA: TGTGCCAGCAGCCCCGGACTAGCGACGGGCCACGAGCAGTACTTC.

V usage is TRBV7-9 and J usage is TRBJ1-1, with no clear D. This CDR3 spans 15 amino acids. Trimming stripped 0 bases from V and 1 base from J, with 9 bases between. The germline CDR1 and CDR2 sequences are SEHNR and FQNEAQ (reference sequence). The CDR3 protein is CASSLALGPNTEAFF. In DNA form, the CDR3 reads TGTGCCAGCAGCTTAGCGCTTGGGCCGAACACTGAAGCTTTCTTT. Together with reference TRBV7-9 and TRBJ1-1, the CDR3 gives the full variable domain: DTGVSQNPRHKITKRGQNVTFRCDPISEHNRLYWYRQTLGQGPEFLTYFQNEAQLEKSRLLSDRFSAERPKGSFSTLEIQRTEQGDSAMYLCASSLALGPNTEAFFGQGTRLTVV.

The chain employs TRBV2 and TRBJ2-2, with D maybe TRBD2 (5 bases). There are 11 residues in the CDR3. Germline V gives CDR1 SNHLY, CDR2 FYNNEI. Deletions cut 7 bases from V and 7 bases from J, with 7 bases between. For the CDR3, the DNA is TGTGCCAGCACAAGCGGCGGGGAGCTGTTTTTT. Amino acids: CASTSGGELFF.

CDR3 coding DNA: TGTGCCAGCAGCTTATCAGGAGGGTTAGAAGCTTTCTTT. As protein: CASSLSGGLEAFF. The chain combines TRBV7-9 with TRBJ1-1; D is uncertain. The germline V and J ends were trimmed by 2 bases and 8 bases, with 12 bases remaining between them. The V gene's germline CDR1 is SEHNR and CDR2 FQNEAQ (reference sequence). The CDR3 is 13 residues long.

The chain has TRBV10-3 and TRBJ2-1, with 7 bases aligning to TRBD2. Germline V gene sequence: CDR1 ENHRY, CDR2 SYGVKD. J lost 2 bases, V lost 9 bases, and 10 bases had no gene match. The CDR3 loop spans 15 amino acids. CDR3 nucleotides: TGTGCCATTACGAAAACGAGCGGGACCTACAATGAGCAGTTCTTC. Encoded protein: CAITKTSGTYNEQFF.

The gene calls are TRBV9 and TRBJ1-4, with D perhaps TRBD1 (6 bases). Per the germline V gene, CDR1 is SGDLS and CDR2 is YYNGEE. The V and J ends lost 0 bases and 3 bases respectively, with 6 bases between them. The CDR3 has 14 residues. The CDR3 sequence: CASSVGTANEKLFF. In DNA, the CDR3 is TGTGCCAGCAGCGTAGGGACAGCTAATGAAAAACTGTTTTTT.

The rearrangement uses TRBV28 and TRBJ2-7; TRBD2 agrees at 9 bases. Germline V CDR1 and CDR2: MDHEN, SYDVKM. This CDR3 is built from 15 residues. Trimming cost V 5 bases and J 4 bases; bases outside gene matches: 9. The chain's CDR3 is CASSRLLAGRYEQYF. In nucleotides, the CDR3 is TGTGCCAGCAGTCGGCTCCTAGCGGGAAGGTACGAGCAGTACTTC.

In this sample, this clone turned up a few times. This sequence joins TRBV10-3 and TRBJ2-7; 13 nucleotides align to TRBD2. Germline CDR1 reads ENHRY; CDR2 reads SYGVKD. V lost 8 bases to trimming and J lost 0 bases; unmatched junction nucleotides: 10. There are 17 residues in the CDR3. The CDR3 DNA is TGTGCCATCGGGGGACTAGCGGGATCTCAAAGCTCCTACGAGCAGTACTTC. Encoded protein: CAIGGLAGSQSSYEQYF.

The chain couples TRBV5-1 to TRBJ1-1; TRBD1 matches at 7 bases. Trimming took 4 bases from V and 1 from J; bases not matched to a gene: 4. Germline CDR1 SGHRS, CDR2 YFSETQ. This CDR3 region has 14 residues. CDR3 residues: CASSTGQPNTEAFF. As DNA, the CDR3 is TGCGCCAGCAGCACGGGACAGCCGAACACTGAAGCTTTCTTT. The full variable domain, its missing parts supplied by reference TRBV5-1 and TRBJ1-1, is KAGVTQTPRYLIKTRGQQVTLSCSPISGHRSVSWYQQTPGQGLQFLFEYFSETQRNKGNFPGRFSGRQFSNSRSEMNVSTLELGDSALYLCASSTGQPNTEAFFGQGTRLTVV.

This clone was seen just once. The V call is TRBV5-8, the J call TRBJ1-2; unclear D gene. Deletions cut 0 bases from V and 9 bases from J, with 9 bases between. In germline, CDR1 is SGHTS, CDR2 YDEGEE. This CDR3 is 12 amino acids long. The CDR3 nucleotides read TGTGCCAGCAGCTTGGTGGGCAGCCGCTACACCTTC. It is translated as CASSLVGSRYTF. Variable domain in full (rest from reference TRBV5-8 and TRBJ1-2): EAGVTQSPTHLIKTRGQQATLRCSPISGHTSVYWYQQALGLGLQFLLWYDEGEERNRGNFPPRFSGRQFPNYSSELNVNALELEDSALYLCASSLVGSRYTFGSGTRLTVV.

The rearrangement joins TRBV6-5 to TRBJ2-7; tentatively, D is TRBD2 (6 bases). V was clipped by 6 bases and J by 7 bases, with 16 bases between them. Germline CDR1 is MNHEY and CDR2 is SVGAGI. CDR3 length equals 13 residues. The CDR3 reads CASRGTHLREQYF. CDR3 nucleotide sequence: TGTGCCAGCAGGGGGACTCATTTGAGGGAGCAGTACTTC.

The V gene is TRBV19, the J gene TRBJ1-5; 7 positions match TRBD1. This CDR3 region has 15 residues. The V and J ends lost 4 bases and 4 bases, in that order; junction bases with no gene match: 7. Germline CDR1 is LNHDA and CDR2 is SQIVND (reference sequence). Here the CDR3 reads CASSRQGVGNQPQHF. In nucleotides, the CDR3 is TGTGCCAGTAGTAGGCAGGGGGTTGGAAATCAGCCCCAGCATTTT. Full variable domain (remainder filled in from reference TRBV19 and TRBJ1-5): DGGITQSPKYLFRKEGQNVTLSCEQNLNHDAMYWYRQDPGQGLRLIYYSQIVNDFQKGDIAEGYSVSREKKESFPLTVTSAQKNPTAFYLCASSRQGVGNQPQHFGDGTRLSIL.

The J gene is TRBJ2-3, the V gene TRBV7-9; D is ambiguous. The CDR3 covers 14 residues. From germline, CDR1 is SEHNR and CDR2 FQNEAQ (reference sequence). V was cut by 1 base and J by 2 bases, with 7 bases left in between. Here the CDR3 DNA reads TGTGCCAGCAGCTTAGAAGCGCCCACAGATACGCAGTATTTT. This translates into CASSLEAPTDTQYF.